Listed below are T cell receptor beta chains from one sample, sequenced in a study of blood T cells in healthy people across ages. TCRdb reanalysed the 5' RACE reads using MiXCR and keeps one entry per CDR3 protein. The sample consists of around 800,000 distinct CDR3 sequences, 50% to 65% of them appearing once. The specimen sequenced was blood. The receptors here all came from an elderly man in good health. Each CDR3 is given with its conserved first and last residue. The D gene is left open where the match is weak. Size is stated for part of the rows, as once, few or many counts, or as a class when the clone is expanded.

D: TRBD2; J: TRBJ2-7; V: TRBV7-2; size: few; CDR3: CASSWGLAGVREQYF; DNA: TGTGCCAGCAGCTGGGGACTAGCGGGAGTGAGGGAGCAGTACTTC
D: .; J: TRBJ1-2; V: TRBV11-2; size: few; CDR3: CASSPTVYWPPNYGYTF; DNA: TGTGCCAGCAGCCCAACCGTTTACTGGCCCCCTAACTATGGCTACACCTTC
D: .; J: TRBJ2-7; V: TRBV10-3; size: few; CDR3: CAISESSSGNPLTYEQYF; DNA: TGTGCCATCAGTGAGTCGTCCAGCGGAAATCCCTTAACTTACGAGCAGTACTTC
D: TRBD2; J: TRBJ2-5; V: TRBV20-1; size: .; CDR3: CSAPQPGTTSQETQYF; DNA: TGCAGTGCTCCCCAACCCGGGACTACTTCCCAAGAGACCCAGTACTTC
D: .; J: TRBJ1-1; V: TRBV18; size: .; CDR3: CASSPQQGTEAFF; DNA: TGTGCCAGCTCACCTCAGCAGGGGACTGAAGCTTTCTTT
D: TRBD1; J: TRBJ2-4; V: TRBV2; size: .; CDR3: CASSAPGQGAVNIQYF; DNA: TGTGCCAGCAGCGCCCCGGGACAGGGGGCGGTGAACATTCAGTACTTC
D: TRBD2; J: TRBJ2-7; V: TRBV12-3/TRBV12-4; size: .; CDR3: CASRWPSGGEQYF; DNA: TGTGCCAGCAGATGGCCTAGCGGAGGCGAGCAGTACTTC
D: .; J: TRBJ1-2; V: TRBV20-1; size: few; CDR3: CSAREPGPGRENYGYTF; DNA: TGCAGTGCTAGAGAGCCGGGCCCGGGAAGGGAGAACTATGGCTACACCTTC
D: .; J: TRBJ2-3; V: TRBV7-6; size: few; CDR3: CASSPGYYRSGHRYAYF; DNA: TGTGCCAGCAGTCCCGGCTACTATAGGAGCGGCCACAGATACGCGTATTTT
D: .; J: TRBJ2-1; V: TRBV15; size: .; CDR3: CATSGGTALFYNEQFF; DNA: TGTGCCACCAGCGGCGGGACGGCTCTCTTCTACAATGAGCAGTTCTTC
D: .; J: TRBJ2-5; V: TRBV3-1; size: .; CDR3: CASSQSLLKETQYF; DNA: TGTGCCAGCAGCCAGTCACTGTTAAAAGAGACCCAGTACTTC
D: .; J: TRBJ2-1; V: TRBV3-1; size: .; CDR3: CASSQSQGPSHEQFF; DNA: TGTGCCAGCAGCCAATCCCAAGGCCCGAGCCATGAGCAGTTCTTC
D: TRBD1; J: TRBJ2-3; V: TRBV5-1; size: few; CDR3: CASTRPGTGQAIPTDTQYF; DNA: TGCGCCAGCACAAGGCCCGGGACAGGGCAAGCCATCCCGACAGATACGCAGTATTTT
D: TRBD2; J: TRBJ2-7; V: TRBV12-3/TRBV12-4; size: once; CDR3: CASSLGLAELYERYF; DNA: TGTGCCAGCAGTTTAGGACTAGCGGAGCTCTACGAGCGGTACTTC
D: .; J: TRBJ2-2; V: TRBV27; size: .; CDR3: CASSSWQANTGELFF; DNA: TGTGCCAGCAGCTCGTGGCAGGCCAACACCGGGGAGCTGTTTTTT
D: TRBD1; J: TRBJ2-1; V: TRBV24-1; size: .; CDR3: CATSDLKDRTYNEQFF; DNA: TGTGCCACCAGTGATTTAAAGGACAGGACCTACAATGAGCAGTTCTTC
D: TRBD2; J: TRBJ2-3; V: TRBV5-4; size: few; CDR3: CASSPAGLAGATNRYAYF; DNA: TGTGCCAGCAGCCCAGCGGGACTAGCGGGGGCTACCAACAGATACGCGTATTTT
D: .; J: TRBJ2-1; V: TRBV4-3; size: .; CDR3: CAGSQVGSSNSKEQFF; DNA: TGCGCCGGTAGCCAAGTGGGCAGCTCAAACTCCAAGGAGCAGTTCTTC
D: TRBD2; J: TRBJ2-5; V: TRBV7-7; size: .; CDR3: CAGSFTSGRAGLETQYF; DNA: TGTGCCGGCAGCTTTACTAGCGGGAGGGCCGGATTAGAGACCCAGTACTTC
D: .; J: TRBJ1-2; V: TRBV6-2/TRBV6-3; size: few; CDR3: CASSYTVYRGYTF; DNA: TGTGCCAGCAGTTACACAGTGTATCGTGGCTACACCTTC
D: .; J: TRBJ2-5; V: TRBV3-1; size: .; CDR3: CASGRAAQETQYF; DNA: TGTGCCAGCGGGCGAGCGGCCCAAGAGACCCAGTACTTC
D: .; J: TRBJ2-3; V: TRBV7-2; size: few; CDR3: CASSLRAHGTDTQYF; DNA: TGTGCCAGCAGCTTGAGGGCGCATGGCACAGATACGCAGTATTTT
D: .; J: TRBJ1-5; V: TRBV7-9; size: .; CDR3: CASSDNSLNQPQHF; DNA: TGTGCCAGCAGCGACAACAGCCTCAATCAGCCCCAGCATTTT
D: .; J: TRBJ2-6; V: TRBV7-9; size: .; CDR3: CASSLVQSAGANVLTF; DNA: TGTGCCAGCAGCTTAGTACAGAGTGCTGGGGCCAACGTCCTGACTTTC
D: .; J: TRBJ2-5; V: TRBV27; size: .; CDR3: CASSLNGALGIQETQYF; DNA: TGTGCCAGCAGTTTAAATGGGGCATTGGGAATCCAAGAGACCCAGTACTTC
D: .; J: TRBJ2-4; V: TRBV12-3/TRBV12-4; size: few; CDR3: CASSFSGDSKNIQYF; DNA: TGTGCCAGCAGTTTTTCTGGGGATTCCAAAAACATTCAGTACTTC
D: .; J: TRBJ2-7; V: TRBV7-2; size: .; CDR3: CASTHSGGGNYEQYF; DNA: TGTGCCAGCACTCACAGCGGTGGCGGGAACTACGAGCAGTACTTC
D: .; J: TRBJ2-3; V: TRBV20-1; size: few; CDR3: CSATTGSRPDTQYF; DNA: TGCAGTGCTACCACCGGGAGTCGTCCAGATACGCAGTATTTT
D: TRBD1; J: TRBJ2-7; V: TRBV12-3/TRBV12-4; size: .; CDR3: CASSSTGTVSSYEQYF; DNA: TGTGCCAGCAGTTCGACAGGGACAGTCAGTAGCTACGAGCAGTACTTC
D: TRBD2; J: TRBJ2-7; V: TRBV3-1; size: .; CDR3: CASTYSGRKDYEQYF; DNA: TGTGCCAGCACTTATAGCGGGAGGAAGGACTACGAGCAGTACTTC
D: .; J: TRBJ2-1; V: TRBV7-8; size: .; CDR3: CASSLTTDNEQFF; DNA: TGTGCCAGCAGCTTAACTACCGACAATGAGCAGTTCTTC
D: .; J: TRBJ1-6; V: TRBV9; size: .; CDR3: CASSEELGEYSPLHF; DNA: TGTGCCAGCAGCGAAGAGTTGGGGGAGTACTCACCCCTCCACTTT
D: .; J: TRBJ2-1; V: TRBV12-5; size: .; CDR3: CASGRVREQFF; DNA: TGTGCTAGTGGCCGCGTCCGTGAGCAGTTCTTC
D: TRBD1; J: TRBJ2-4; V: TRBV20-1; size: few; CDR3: CSASYRDPGGLQYF; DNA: TGCAGTGCTAGCTACCGGGACCCAGGGGGACTTCAGTACTTC
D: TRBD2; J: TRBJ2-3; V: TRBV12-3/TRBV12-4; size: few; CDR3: CASSPGLAGGGDTQYF; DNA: TGTGCCAGCAGTCCCGGACTAGCGGGAGGGGGAGATACGCAGTATTTT
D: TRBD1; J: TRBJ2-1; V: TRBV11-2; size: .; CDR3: CASSFLAGTGLGNEQFF; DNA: TGTGCCAGCAGCTTCCTGGCCGGGACAGGTCTCGGCAATGAGCAGTTCTTC
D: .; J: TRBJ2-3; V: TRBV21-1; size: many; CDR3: CASSNPDTQYF; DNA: TGTGCCAGCAGTAACCCAGATACGCAGTATTTT
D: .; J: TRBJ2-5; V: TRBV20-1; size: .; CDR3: CSAWDPGPETQYF; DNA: TGCAGTGCTTGGGACCCAGGGCCGGAGACCCAGTACTTC
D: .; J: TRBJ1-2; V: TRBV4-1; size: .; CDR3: CASSFGQSGLGYTF; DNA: TGCGCCAGCAGCTTCGGACAGAGTGGGCTTGGCTACACCTTC
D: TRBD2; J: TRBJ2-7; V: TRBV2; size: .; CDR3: CASITSGAGSYNEQYF; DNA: TGTGCCAGCATTACTAGCGGGGCGGGATCCTACAATGAGCAGTACTTC
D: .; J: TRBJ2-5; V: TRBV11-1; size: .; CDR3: CASSLAGSYQETQYF; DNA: TGTGCCAGCAGCTTGGCAGGGTCTTATCAAGAGACCCAGTACTTC
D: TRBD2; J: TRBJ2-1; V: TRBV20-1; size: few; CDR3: CSAALAAYNEQFF; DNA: TGCAGTGCCGCCCTAGCGGCATACAATGAGCAGTTCTTC
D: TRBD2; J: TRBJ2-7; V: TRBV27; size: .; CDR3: CASSQPGLLYEQYF; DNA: TGTGCCAGCAGTCAACCGGGACTACTATACGAGCAGTACTTC
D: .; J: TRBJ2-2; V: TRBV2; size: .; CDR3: CASKTQTNTGELFF; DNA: TGTGCCAGCAAGACACAGACGAACACCGGGGAGCTGTTTTTT
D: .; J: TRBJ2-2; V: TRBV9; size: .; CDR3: CASSQRGGNTGELFF; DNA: TGTGCCAGCAGCCAAAGGGGGGGGAATACCGGGGAGCTGTTTTTT
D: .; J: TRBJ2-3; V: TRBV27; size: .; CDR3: CASSLTAGNTQYF; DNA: TGTGCCAGCAGTTTAACCGCGGGGAATACGCAGTATTTT
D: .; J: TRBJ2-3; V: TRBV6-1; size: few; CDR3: CASSEGAGSRRYAYF; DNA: TGTGCCAGCAGTGAAGGTGCCGGGAGTCGCAGATACGCGTATTTT
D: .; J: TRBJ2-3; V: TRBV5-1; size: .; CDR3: CASSQRAVPDTQYF; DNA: TGCGCCAGCAGCCAGAGGGCGGTCCCAGATACGCAGTATTTT
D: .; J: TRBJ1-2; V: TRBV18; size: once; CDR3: CASSPSRTPSRSANYGYTF; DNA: TGTGCCAGCTCACCTTCAAGGACGCCTAGTCGGTCAGCTAACTATGGCTACACCTTC
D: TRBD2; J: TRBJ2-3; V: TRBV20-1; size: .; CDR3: CSGGTSGNTQYF; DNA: TGCAGTGGCGGGACTAGCGGGAATACGCAGTATTTT
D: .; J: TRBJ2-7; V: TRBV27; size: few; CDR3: CASSSLSRGSYEQYF; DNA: TGTGCCAGCAGTTCCCTTAGCCGTGGTTCCTACGAGCAGTACTTC